This TCR beta chain was documented in a study of long-term antiretroviral therapy in people with HIV. As concerns this clone: Its target is not known.

Study outcomes and limitations: Across all time points, the repertoire was dominated by clones that expanded before ART.

Sequencing relied on immunoSEQ assay v3.0, run at survey level. For every sample, sequencing targeted roughly 40,000-55,000 T-cell genomes. Libraries were prepared by immunoSEQ multiplex PCR; TCRdb keeps only in-frame clonotypes and omits some of them. In the table there are 20,000 to 25,000 clones, 70% to 85% of which are singletons. Samples held roughly 1-11 million cryopreserved PBMC, and DNA extraction followed. V lost 5 bases and J lost 7, with 12 bases in between. Germline assignment: CDR1 SGHVS and CDR2 FQNEAQ. The CDR3 runs to 12 residues. This chain uses TRBV7-8 with TRBJ2-7; D is undetermined. The TCR was taken from a man between 18 and 29 years old with HIV. The material sequenced was unsorted PBMCs, taken 0.5 years after starting antiretroviral therapy. The CDR3 here is CASSPTLVEQYF. The CDR3 bases are TGTGCCAGCAGCCCCACCCTAGTAGAGCAGTACTTC.